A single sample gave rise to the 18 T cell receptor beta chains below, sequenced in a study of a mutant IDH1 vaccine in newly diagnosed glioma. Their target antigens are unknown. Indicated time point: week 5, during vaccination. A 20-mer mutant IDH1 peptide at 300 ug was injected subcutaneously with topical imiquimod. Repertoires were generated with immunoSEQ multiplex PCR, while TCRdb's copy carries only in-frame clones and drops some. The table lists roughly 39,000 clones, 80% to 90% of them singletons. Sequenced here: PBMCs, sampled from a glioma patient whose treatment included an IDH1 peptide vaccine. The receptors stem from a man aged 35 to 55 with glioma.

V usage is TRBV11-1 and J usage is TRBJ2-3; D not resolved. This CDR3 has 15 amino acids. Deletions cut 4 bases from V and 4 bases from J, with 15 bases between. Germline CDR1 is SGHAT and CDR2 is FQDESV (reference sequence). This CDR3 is CASSWGTSTADTQYF. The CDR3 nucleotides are TGTGCCAGCAGCTGGGGTACCTCGACGGCAGATACGCAGTATTTT. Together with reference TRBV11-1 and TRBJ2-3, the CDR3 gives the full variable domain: EAEVAQSPRYKITEKSQAVAFWCDPISGHATLYWYRQILGQGPELLVQFQDESVVDDSQLPKDRFSAERLKGVDSTLKIQPAELGDSAMYLCASSWGTSTADTQYFGPGTRLTVL.

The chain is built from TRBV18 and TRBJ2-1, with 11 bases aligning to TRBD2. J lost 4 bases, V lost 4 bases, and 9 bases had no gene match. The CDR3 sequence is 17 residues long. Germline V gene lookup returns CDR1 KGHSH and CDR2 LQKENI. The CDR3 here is CASSLPRLAGTYNEQFF. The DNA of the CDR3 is TGTGCCAGCTCACTGCCTCGACTAGCGGGAACTTACAATGAGCAGTTCTTC. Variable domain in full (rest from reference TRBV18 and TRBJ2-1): NAGVMQNPRHLVRRRGQEARLRCSPMKGHSHVYWYRQLPEEGLKFMVYLQKENIIDESGMPKERFSAEFPKEGPSILRIQQVVRGDSAAYFCASSLPRLAGTYNEQFFGPGTRLTVL.

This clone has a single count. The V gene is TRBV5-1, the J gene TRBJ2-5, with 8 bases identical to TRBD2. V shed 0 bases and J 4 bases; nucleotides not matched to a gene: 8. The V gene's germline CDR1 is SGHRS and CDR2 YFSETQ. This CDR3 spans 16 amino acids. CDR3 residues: CASSLDGLAGRETQYF. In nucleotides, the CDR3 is TGCGCCAGCAGCTTGGATGGACTAGCCGGTCGAGAGACCCAGTACTTC.

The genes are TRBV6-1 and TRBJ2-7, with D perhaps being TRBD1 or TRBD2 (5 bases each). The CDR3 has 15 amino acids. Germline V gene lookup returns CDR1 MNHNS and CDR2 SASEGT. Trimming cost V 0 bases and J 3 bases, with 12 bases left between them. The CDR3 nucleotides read TGTGCCAGCAGTGAAGCGGGACCAAGATTCTACGAGCAGTACTTC. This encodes CASSEAGPRFYEQYF.

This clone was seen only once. The CDR3 coding sequence is TGCGCCAGCAGCTTGGGACAGGGGGCCGGGACGTCCTCCTACGAGCAGTACTTC. Translation: CASSLGQGAGTSSYEQYF. The rearrangement uses TRBV5-1 and TRBJ2-7; 10 nucleotides match TRBD1. The V gene end was trimmed by 0 bases and the J gene end by 0 bases; junction bases not matched to a gene: 9. Germline CDR1 reads SGHRS; CDR2 reads YFSETQ. This CDR3 contains 18 residues.

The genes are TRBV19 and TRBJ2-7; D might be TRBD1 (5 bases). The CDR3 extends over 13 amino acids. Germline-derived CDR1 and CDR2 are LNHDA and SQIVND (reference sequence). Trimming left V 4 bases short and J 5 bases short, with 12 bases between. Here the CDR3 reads CASSSRVGDEQYF. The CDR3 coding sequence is TGTGCCAGTAGTAGCAGGGTTGGGGACGAGCAGTACTTC.

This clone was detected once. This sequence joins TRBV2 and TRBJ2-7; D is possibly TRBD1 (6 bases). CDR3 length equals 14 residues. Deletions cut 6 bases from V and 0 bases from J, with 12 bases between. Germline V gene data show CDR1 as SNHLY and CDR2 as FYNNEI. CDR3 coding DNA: TGTGCCAGCAGATTTAGGGGGAGCTCCTACGAGCAGTACTTC. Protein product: CASRFRGSSYEQYF.

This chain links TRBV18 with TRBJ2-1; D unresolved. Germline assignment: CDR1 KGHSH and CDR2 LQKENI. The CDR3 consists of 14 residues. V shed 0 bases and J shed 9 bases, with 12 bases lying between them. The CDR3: CASSPPWERSEQFF. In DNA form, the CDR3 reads TGTGCCAGCTCACCACCGTGGGAAAGGAGTGAGCAGTTCTTC.

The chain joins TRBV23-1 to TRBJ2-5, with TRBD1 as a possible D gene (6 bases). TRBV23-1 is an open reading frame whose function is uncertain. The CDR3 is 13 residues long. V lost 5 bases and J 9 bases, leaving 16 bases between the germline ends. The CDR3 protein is CASSIDGQSAQYF. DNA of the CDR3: TGCGCCAGCAGTATCGACGGACAGTCGGCCCAGTACTTC.

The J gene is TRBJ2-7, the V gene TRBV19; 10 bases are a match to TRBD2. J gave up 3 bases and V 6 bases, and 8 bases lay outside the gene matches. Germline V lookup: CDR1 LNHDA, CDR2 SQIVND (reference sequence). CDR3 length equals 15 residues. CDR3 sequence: CASSRQREGRYEQYF. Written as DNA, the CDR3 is TGTGCCAGTAGCCGCCAGCGGGAGGGCCGCTACGAGCAGTACTTC.

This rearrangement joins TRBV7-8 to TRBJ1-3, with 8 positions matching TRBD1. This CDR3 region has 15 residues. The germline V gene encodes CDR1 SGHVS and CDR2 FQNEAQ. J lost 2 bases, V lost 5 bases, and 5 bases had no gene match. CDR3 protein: CASSRGQAPGNTIYF. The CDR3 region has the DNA TGTGCCAGCAGCCGGGGACAGGCCCCTGGAAACACCATATATTTT. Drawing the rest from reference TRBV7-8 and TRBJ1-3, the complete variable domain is GAGVSQSPRYKVAKRGQDVALRCDPISGHVSLFWYQQALGQGPEFLTYFQNEAQLDKSGLPSDRFFAERPEGSVSTLKIQRTQQEDSAVYLCASSRGQAPGNTIYFGEGSWLTVV.

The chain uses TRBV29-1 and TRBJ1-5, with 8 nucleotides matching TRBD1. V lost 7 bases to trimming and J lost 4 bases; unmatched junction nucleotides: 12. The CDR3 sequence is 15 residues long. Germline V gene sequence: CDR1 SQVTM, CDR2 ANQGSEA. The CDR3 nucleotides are TGCAGCGCTTCCTCCGGGACAGGCCTGAATCAGCCCCAGCATTTT. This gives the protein CSASSGTGLNQPQHF.

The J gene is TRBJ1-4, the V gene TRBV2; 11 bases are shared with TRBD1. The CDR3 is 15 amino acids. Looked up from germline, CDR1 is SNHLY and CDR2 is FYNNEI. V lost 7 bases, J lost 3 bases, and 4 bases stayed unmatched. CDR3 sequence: CASKGTGGPNEKLFF. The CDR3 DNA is TGTGCCAGCAAGGGGACAGGGGGGCCTAATGAAAAACTGTTTTTT.

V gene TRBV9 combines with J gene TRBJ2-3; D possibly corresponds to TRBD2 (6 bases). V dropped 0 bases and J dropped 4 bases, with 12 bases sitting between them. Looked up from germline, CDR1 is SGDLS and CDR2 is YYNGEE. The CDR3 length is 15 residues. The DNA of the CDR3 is TGTGCCAGCAGCGTAGTGGGGGGAACGGCAGATACGCAGTATTTT. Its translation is CASSVVGGTADTQYF.

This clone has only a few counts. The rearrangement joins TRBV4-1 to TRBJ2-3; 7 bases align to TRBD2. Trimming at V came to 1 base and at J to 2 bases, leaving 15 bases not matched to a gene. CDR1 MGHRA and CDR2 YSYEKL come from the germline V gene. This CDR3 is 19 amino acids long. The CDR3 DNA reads TGCGCCAGCAGCCAAGTAACGGGGCTAGGTGGGAGGGCCACAGATACGCAGTATTTT. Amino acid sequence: CASSQVTGLGGRATDTQYF.

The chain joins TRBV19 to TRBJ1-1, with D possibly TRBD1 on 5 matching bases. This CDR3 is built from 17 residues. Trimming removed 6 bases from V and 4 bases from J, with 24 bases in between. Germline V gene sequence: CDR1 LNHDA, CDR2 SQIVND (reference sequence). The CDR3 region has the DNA TGTGCCAGTAGCCTGGACTTTTCGACAGACATTATCACTGAAGCTTTCTTT. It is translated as CASSLDFSTDIITEAFF.

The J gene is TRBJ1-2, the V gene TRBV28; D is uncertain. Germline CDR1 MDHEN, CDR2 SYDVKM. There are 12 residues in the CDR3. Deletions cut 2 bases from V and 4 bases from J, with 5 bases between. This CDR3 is CASSLLGYGYTF. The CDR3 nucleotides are TGTGCCAGCAGTTTACTAGGCTATGGCTACACCTTC.

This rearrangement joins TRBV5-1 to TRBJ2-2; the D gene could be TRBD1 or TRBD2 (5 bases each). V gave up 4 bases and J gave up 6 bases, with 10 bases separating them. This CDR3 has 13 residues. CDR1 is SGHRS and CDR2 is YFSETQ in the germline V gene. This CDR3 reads CASSKGTAGELFF. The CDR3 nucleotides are TGCGCCAGCAGCAAAGGGACGGCCGGGGAGCTGTTTTTT.